Presented here are 27 T cell receptor beta chains from one specimen sequenced in a study of Ad26.COV2.S vaccination and SARS-CoV-2 variants. Using immunoSEQ multiplex PCR, the repertoire was profiled, and TCRdb retains in-frame clones only, with some absent. The table includes fewer than 400,000 clones, approximately 80% detected once. Treatment noted: 15 to 20 received Ad26.COV2.S at low or high dose, single or two shots; roughly five received placebo; per-sample allocation not given. Specimen acquisition occurred on day 63 following the initial vaccine or placebo injection. This sample comprised peripheral blood, obtained in a trial of Ad26.COV2.S vaccine versus placebo. The receptors here all came from a person between 18 and 65 years old who received the Ad26.COV2.S COVID-19 vaccine or a placebo.

This chain joins TRBV5-6 and TRBJ2-5; D gene uncertain. Trimming shortened V by 6 bases and J by 5 bases, and 11 bases separated the two germline ends. Germline CDR1 and CDR2: SGHDT and YYEEEE. This CDR3 is 12 amino acids long. DNA for the CDR3: TGTGCCAGCACCTTCCTGGGGGAGACCCAGTACTTC. Translation gives CASTFLGETQYF. Full variable domain (rest looked up from reference TRBV5-6 and TRBJ2-5): DAGVTQSPTHLIKTRGQQVTLRCSPKSGHDTVSWYQQALGQGPQFIFQYYEEEERQRGNFPDRFSGHQFPNYSSELNVNALLLGDSALYLCASTFLGETQYFGPGTRLLVL.

The V call is TRBV5-1, the J call TRBJ2-1; D unresolved. The V gene's germline CDR1 is SGHRS and CDR2 YFSETQ. CDR3 length equals 13 residues. V lost 0 bases to trimming and J lost 12 bases, with 13 bases between them. The CDR3 DNA reads as TGCGCCAGCAGCTTGGCCGAGTGGCCGGGGCAGTTCTTC. Protein sequence: CASSLAEWPGQFF. The full variable domain, its missing parts supplied by reference TRBV5-1 and TRBJ2-1, is KAGVTQTPRYLIKTRGQQVTLSCSPISGHRSVSWYQQTPGQGLQFLFEYFSETQRNKGNFPGRFSGRQFSNSRSEMNVSTLELGDSALYLCASSLAEWPGQFFGPGTRLTVL.

The chain joins TRBV19 to TRBJ2-3; 7 bases agree with TRBD2. The CDR3 has 13 residues. Trimming at V came to 7 bases and at J to 6 bases, leaving 7 bases not matched to a gene. CDR1 LNHDA and CDR2 SQIVND come from the germline V gene (reference sequence). This chain's CDR3 is CASTPGGSDTQYF. CDR3 nucleotides: TGTGCCAGTACCCCGGGGGGTTCGGATACGCAGTATTTT.

The chain has TRBV5-6 and TRBJ2-3; 7 nucleotides match TRBD1. Germline CDR1 SGHDT, CDR2 YYEEEE. Trimming took 4 bases from V and 6 from J; bases not matched to a gene: 8. There are 14 residues in the CDR3. The CDR3 DNA follows: TGTGCCAGCAGCCGGCGAGGGGGCAGGGATACGCAGTATTTT. As protein: CASSRRGGRDTQYF.

CDR3 nucleotides: TGTGCCAGTAGTATGGCGACAGGGCTAGCCAAAAACATTCAGTACTTC. This translates into CASSMATGLAKNIQYF. The V call is TRBV19, the J call TRBJ2-4; 7 nucleotides match TRBD1. The CDR3 extends over 16 amino acids. With V trimmed by 3 bases and J by 0 bases, 5 bases remained unmatched. Germline lookup yields CDR1 LNHDA and CDR2 SQIVND (reference sequence).

This clone showed up just a few times. J is TRBJ1-1 and V is TRBV12-3 or TRBV12-4, with a weak D call TRBD1 (6 bases). This CDR3 has 13 residues. With 5 bases removed from V and 0 bases from J, the gap between germline ends came to 7 bases. The CDR3, as DNA: TGTGCCAGCAGTCACAGGGTGAACACTGAAGCTTTCTTT. It is translated as CASSHRVNTEAFF.

The chain employs TRBV7-9 and TRBJ2-5; the match to TRBD2 covers 8 bases. Per the germline V gene, CDR1 is SEHNR and CDR2 is FQNEAQ (reference sequence). This CDR3 has 16 amino acids. The V and J ends lost 1 base and 3 bases, in that order; junction bases with no gene match: 7. CDR3 DNA sequence: TGTGCCAGCAGCTTAGGCGGGGGGCTCGAAAAAGAGACCCAGTACTTC. It codes for CASSLGGGLEKETQYF. The whole variable domain, filled in from reference TRBV7-9 and TRBJ2-5, reads DTGVSQNPRHKITKRGQNVTFRCDPISEHNRLYWYRQTLGQGPEFLTYFQNEAQLEKSRLLSDRFSAERPKGSFSTLEIQRTEQGDSAMYLCASSLGGGLEKETQYFGPGTRLLVL.

V gene TRBV7-7 combines with J gene TRBJ2-1; 11 bases agree with TRBD2. The length of the CDR3 is 16 residues. Looked up from germline, CDR1 is SSHAT and CDR2 is FNYEAQ (reference sequence). V gave up 5 bases and J gave up 3 bases; unmatched junction bases: 6. The CDR3 bases are TGTGCCAGCAGCCCTTGGACTAGCGGGTTCTACAATGAGCAGTTCTTC. Translation: CASSPWTSGFYNEQFF.

The chain couples TRBV18 to TRBJ1-1; D uncertain. V was trimmed by 8 bases and J by 2 bases, leaving 12 bases between them. Germline values: CDR1 KGHSH, CDR2 LQKENI. The CDR3 runs to 13 residues. CDR3 sequence (DNA): TGTGCCAGCCGGTCGGACGGAAACACTGAAGCTTTCTTT. Encoded protein: CASRSDGNTEAFF. The complete variable domain, with remaining parts taken from reference TRBV18 and TRBJ1-1, reads NAGVMQNPRHLVRRRGQEARLRCSPMKGHSHVYWYRQLPEEGLKFMVYLQKENIIDESGMPKERFSAEFPKEGPSILRIQQVVRGDSAAYFCASRSDGNTEAFFGQGTRLTVV.

This sequence joins TRBV24-1 and TRBJ2-7, with 10 bases fitting TRBD1. Germline CDR1 is KGHDR and CDR2 is SFDVKD. Unmatched junction bases numbered 5, after V lost 4 bases and J lost 6 bases. The CDR3 consists of 14 residues. The DNA for the CDR3 is TGTGCCACCAGTGAGACAGGGGGCGGGATCGAGCAGTACTTC. It specifies CATSETGGGIEQYF.

The chain has TRBV10-1 and TRBJ2-3; the match to TRBD2 covers 8 bases. There are 12 residues in the CDR3. Germline trimming cut 4 bases from V and 6 bases from J; bases unmatched to any gene: 0. Germline CDR1 and CDR2: WNHNN and SYGVQD (reference sequence). Here the CDR3 DNA reads TGCGCCAGCAGTGGCGGGGGGGATACGCAGTATTTT. Amino acid sequence: CASSGGGDTQYF.

The V and J genes are TRBV6-5 and TRBJ1-6; D is ambiguous. Germline V gene data show CDR1 as MNHEY and CDR2 as SVGAGI. The CDR3 sequence is 14 residues long. V lost 6 bases to trimming and J lost 5 bases, with 11 bases between them. CDR3 protein: CASSAEADNSPLHF. CDR3 DNA: TGTGCCAGCAGCGCCGAGGCGGATAATTCACCCCTCCACTTT.

This clone has only a few counts. The V call is TRBV29-1, the J call TRBJ2-7; D is perhaps TRBD2 (7 bases). CDR1 and CDR2 from the germline V gene are SQVTM and ANQGSEA. With 3 bases removed from V and 3 bases from J, the gap between germline ends came to 15 bases. The length of the CDR3 is 14 residues. The CDR3 loop reads CSVDGGGGGYEQYF. DNA for the CDR3: TGCAGCGTTGATGGGGGAGGGGGAGGCTACGAGCAGTACTTC.

The V and J genes are TRBV5-1 and TRBJ2-5; D is unresolved. Germline CDR1 and CDR2: SGHRS and YFSETQ. V gave up 1 base and J gave up 2 bases, with 6 bases separating them. The CDR3 covers 13 residues. The CDR3 sequence is CASSLRLQETQYF. CDR3 in DNA: TGCGCCAGCAGCTTGAGATTACAAGAGACCCAGTACTTC.

The CDR3 nucleotides are TGTGCCAGCATGCCCCAGGGGGGAGGGACCGGGGAGCTGTTTTTT. Protein product: CASMPQGGGTGELFF. The V gene is TRBV28, the J gene TRBJ2-2, with D perhaps being TRBD1 or TRBD2 (7 bases each). V was clipped by 7 bases and J by 5 bases, with 17 bases between them. The germline V gene encodes CDR1 MDHEN and CDR2 SYDVKM. The CDR3 has 15 amino acids.

The V gene is TRBV19, the J gene TRBJ2-1; D call uncertain. Germline V gives CDR1 LNHDA, CDR2 SQIVND (reference sequence). CDR3 length equals 13 residues. Trimming removed 6 bases at V and 2 bases at J, with 8 bases between. The CDR3 loop is CASSVAAYNEQFF. DNA of the CDR3: TGTGCCAGTAGCGTGGCGGCCTACAATGAGCAGTTCTTC.

This clone has a single count. The V call is TRBV29-1, the J call TRBJ1-1, with 7 bases lining up with TRBD1. Germline CDR1 and CDR2: SQVTM and ANQGSEA. The length of the CDR3 is 13 residues. Trimming at V came to 5 bases and at J to 3 bases, leaving 6 bases not matched to a gene. The CDR3, as DNA: TGCAGCGTTCTGACAGGGTTGGACACTGAAGCTTTCTTT. Protein product: CSVLTGLDTEAFF.

CDR3 coding DNA: TGTGCCTGGAGTGTAGGTTCAGGCCTCTCTGGAAACACCATATATTTT. Protein product: CAWSVGSGLSGNTIYF. The V call is TRBV30, the J call TRBJ1-3; D is unclear. The germline gives CDR1 GTSNPN, CDR2 SVGIG (reference sequence). Trimming took off 0 bases at V and 0 bases at J, with 12 bases between the two ends. This CDR3 comprises 16 residues.

A few counts support this clone. This chain joins TRBV2 and TRBJ1-6; possible D gene TRBD1, 5 bases. The CDR3 extends over 13 amino acids. V lost 3 bases and J lost 12, with 12 bases in between. Germline V gives CDR1 SNHLY, CDR2 FYNNEI. The CDR3 region has the DNA TGTGCCAGCAGTGAGAATGGGGGTGGACCCCTCCACTTT. This translates into CASSENGGGPLHF. Using reference TRBV2 and TRBJ1-6 for the parts outside the CDR3, the full variable domain is EPEVTQTPSHQVTQMGQEVILRCVPISNHLYFYWYRQILGQKVEFLVSFYNNEISEKSEIFDDQFSVERPDGSNFTLKIRSTKLEDSAMYFCASSENGGGPLHFGNGTRLTVT.

The V gene is TRBV6-6, the J gene TRBJ2-5; D might be TRBD2 (6 bases). The V end was cut by 5 bases, the J end by 4 bases, with 14 bases between. From germline, CDR1 is MNHNY and CDR2 SVGAGI (reference sequence). The CDR3 contains 14 residues. CDR3 bases: TGTGCCAGCAGTACGGGGCGGGGAGTAGAGACCCAGTACTTC. Translating it yields CASSTGRGVETQYF.

The rearrangement joins TRBV7-2 to TRBJ2-7; no reliable D call. CDR1 and CDR2 (germline): SGHTA, FQGNSA. The CDR3 spans 14 residues. Between the trimmed V and J ends, which lost 1 base and 3 bases, there was a span of 10 bases. The CDR3 coding sequence is TGTGCCAGCAGCTTAGGGGCGGCTGACTACGAGCAGTACTTC. It specifies CASSLGAADYEQYF. Full variable domain (remainder filled in from reference TRBV7-2 and TRBJ2-7): GAGVSQSPSNKVTEKGKDVELRCDPISGHTALYWYRQSLGQGLEFLIYFQGNSAPDKSGLPSDRFSAERTGGSVSTLTIQRTQQEDSAVYLCASSLGAADYEQYFGPGTRLTVT.

V usage is TRBV6-6 and J usage is TRBJ2-5; possible D gene TRBD1, 6 bases. The V gene's germline CDR1 is MNHNY and CDR2 SVGAGI (reference sequence). The V gene lost 2 bases and the J gene lost 3 bases, with 10 bases spanning the gap. The CDR3 spans 14 residues. The CDR3 here is CASSYPRQEETQYF. The DNA for the CDR3 is TGTGCCAGCAGTTACCCTAGACAGGAAGAGACCCAGTACTTC.

The chain couples TRBV9 to TRBJ2-1; 8 nucleotides line up with TRBD1. Germline lookup yields CDR1 SGDLS and CDR2 YYNGEE. V shed 4 bases and J 2 bases; nucleotides not matched to a gene: 5. The CDR3 runs to 15 residues. This CDR3 reads CASSMTGAPYNEQFF. The CDR3 DNA follows: TGTGCCAGCAGCATGACAGGGGCCCCCTACAATGAGCAGTTCTTC.

The chain is built from TRBV3-1 (or the pseudogene TRBV3-2) and TRBJ2-2; D remains unclear. The CDR3 covers 15 residues. V dropped 0 bases and J dropped 2 bases, with 7 bases sitting between them. From germline, CDR1 is LGHDT and CDR2 YNNKEL (reference sequence). The chain's CDR3 is CASSQDWLNTGELFF. DNA of the CDR3: TGTGCCAGCAGCCAAGATTGGCTTAACACCGGGGAGCTGTTTTTT.

CDR3 in DNA: TGTGCCAGCAGCTTATACAGGTTTTATGGCTACACCTTC. Protein sequence: CASSLYRFYGYTF. This chain joins TRBV7-2 and TRBJ1-2, with D tentatively TRBD1 (5 bases). Germline CDR1 SGHTA, CDR2 FQGNSA. Trimming left V 2 bases short and J 5 bases short, with 9 bases between. The CDR3 is made up of 13 amino acids.

The chain employs TRBV3-1 (or the pseudogene TRBV3-2) and TRBJ2-3; D call uncertain. Germline lookup yields CDR1 LGHDT and CDR2 YNNKEL (reference sequence). V was clipped by 1 base and J by 3 bases, with 11 bases between them. The CDR3 spans 15 residues. As DNA, the CDR3 is TGTGCCAGCAGCCAAGCTGATCGTAGTACAGATACGCAGTATTTT. It codes for CASSQADRSTDTQYF.

The V gene is TRBV6-4, the J gene TRBJ2-3, with D perhaps matching TRBD1 (6 bases). The CDR3 extends over 15 amino acids. Trimming pared 4 bases from V and 2 bases from J, leaving 13 bases between. Germline CDR1 and CDR2: MRHNA and SNTAGT. CDR3 bases: TGTGCCAGCAGTGGAGAGTTGGGACACACAGATACGCAGTATTTT. It is translated as CASSGELGHTDTQYF.